This TCR beta chain was documented in a study of cytomegalovirus exposure and HLA in healthy donors (TCRdb year 2017). With respect to the entire study: According to an earlier analysis of several hundred of the donors, 150 million to 200 million T cells yielded 120 million or so unique TCR beta sequences and 250 to 350 Gb of sequence data. Roughly 310 gigabases of sequencing data and around 87 million unique TCR sequences were included in an early release covering about 700 HLA-typed donors. Of the roughly 400 genotyped donors, around 81% fell in the genetic ancestry cluster associated with self-reported Caucasian donors. The study aimed to test whether cataloging public T cell receptors could reveal signatures of past pathogen exposure. The study used immunosequencing to profile the T cell repertoires of approximately 640 subjects and linked those repertoires to cytomegalovirus serostatus. Along with the roughly 670-subject first cohort, a separate validation cohort of over 90 different subjects was used. To predict cytomegalovirus infection status, the study brought together high-throughput TCR immunosequencing, statistical association of individual TCRs with disease status, and machine learning. To study patterns of TCR occurrence, a later analysis re-analyzed previously published TCR beta repertoires from 650 to 750 donors and added high-resolution HLA genotyping. The later analysis used no new phenotypic data to find candidate immune exposures, relying instead on TCR beta sequences and their occurrence across donors. An earlier analysis of 500 to 650 of the donors applied high-throughput TCR beta sequencing to assess whether each TCR beta V gene segment acted as functional or pseudogenic. Donor age, sex, ethnicity and CMV serostatus were collected together with the repertoire data. A later genetic analysis took genome-wide SNP genotypes for about 55% of the 666 donors and used that subset as a discovery cohort. All discovery cohort repertoires had been generated on a single sequencing platform. Both class I and class II loci were covered by HLA typing, at four-digit resolution. Typing coverage differed by locus: A, B, C, DRB1 and DQB1 were typed in about 620-630 donors, DQA1 in 522, DPA1 in 600 to 610, and DPB1 in 450 to 490. Five DR-DQ haplotypes were treated as single units for association and clustering because of strong linkage in the cohort. Across approximately 400 genotyped donors of the cohort, an average of roughly 230,000 unique TCR beta nucleotide sequences per donor were sequenced, and 15% to 20% of those sequences were non-productive. Overall study results and their limits: Because the 87-base-pair reads could not distinguish some IMGT-functional V segments, including TRBV6-2 and TRBV6-3, those segments were excluded. According to a later analysis, TCR association rates differed among HLA loci, with DRB1 alleles showing the most associated TCRs and HLA-C alleles showing the fewest. Correlated functional status among segregating V segments might reflect linkage disequilibrium, but an unknown experimental factor could not be ruled out. In the study, 150 to 200 TCR beta chains were listed as associated with cytomegalovirus. Across donors, most TCR sequences were observed very rarely, whereas some public TCRs were present in many individuals. In a later genetic analysis, a missense DCLRE1C variant was associated with V-gene and J-gene trimming of TCR beta chains, and the association was replicated in an independent cohort. According to a later genetic analysis, donors in an Asian-associated ancestry cluster had fewer N-insertions in productive TCRs than the approximately 650-donor mean. The classifier was reported to diagnose cytomegalovirus status with high specificity and sensitivity in both the original cohort and the validation cohort. In this cohort, only TCR beta chains were sequenced, and detectable features were limited by the absence of alpha or paired-chain data. Three of the identified cytomegalovirus-associated TCR beta chains were confirmed in vitro to be specific for cytomegalovirus antigens. Presence/absence analyses assumed roughly uniform sequencing depth across donors, an assumption that may not hold. Specific HLA alleles were associated with 15,000 to 20,000 TCR beta sequences at a false discovery rate of 0.05 in a later analysis. A later analysis found that most CMV-associated TCR beta chains appeared HLA-restricted, with HLA associations seemingly driven largely by CMV exposure. A group of highly shared sequence variants was considered likely to be a technical artifact of the sequencing pipeline. Assigning TCR associations to individual alleles was difficult when HLA alleles, especially DR and DQ, strongly co-occurred. A further reported finding was that TCR beta sequences accurately predicted the HLA-A and HLA-B alleles for most subjects in the first cohort. In an earlier analysis of some 640 of the donors, most TCR beta V segments were observed in productive rearrangements about 90% or about 30% of the time, broadly matching IMGT annotations. CMV serostatus was the only immune exposure information available for the cohort. Because counts were too low, seventeen rarely observed V segments, including chromosome 9 orphons, were excluded from the earlier analysis of 587 of the donors. Because HLA typing was unavailable for some donors at each locus, only the typed subset was used in association tests. Compared with equally common non-associated chains, HLA-associated TCR beta chains in a later analysis were more clonally expanded and had lower generation probabilities. The authors suggested that the approach could potentially be extended to other disease states and immunological phenotypes. According to a later analysis, parvovirus B19, influenza, CMV and Epstein-Barr virus appeared linked to several top co-occurrence clusters.

The cohort was made up of 500 to 800 healthy bone marrow donors. All cohort members were sampled while nominally healthy, although unrecorded immune exposures were likely present. The donor tested CMV seropositive, placing the donor among the 250 to 350 seropositive members of the cohort. A peripheral blood sample was provided by each donor, and peripheral blood mononuclear cells were used for TCR beta sequencing. Genomic DNA was extracted from the blood cell samples with the Qiagen DNeasy Blood Extraction Kit. The CDR3 contains 13 residues, cysteine and phenylalanine counted. Of the read, only the CDR3 DNA is kept; its 39 bases are in frame from base 1. Trimming costs V 3 bases and J 2 bases, and their ends lie 7 bases apart. CDR1 and CDR2 are read off the germline V gene as KGHSH and LQKENI. Comment on this clone: Its target antigen remains unknown. Base qualities are not recorded, but no much larger clone differs from it by a single base. Other DNA variants within this sample encode the same CDR3.

Preparation of the library involved the immunoSEQ multiplex PCR assay. For the multiplex PCR, a mixture combining 60 forward primers for TCR Vbeta segments and 13 reverse primers for TCR Jbeta segments was used. The CDR3 region of rearranged TCR beta genes was amplified from genomic DNA with a multiplex PCR assay. Amplified TCR beta libraries were sequenced as 87-base-pair reads on the Illumina HiSeq System. On the study's bioinformatics: A later analysis counted 65 million to 90 million unique TCR beta chains across the 550 to 800 repertoires, and some 11 million of these chains were shared by at least two donors. A nearest-neighbor algorithm error-corrected the raw reads and collapsed the reads into unique sequences, merging closely related sequences to remove PCR and sequencing errors. CDR3 sequences were aligned to IMGT reference sequences to assign V, D and J gene segments. For a sequence to be retained, a match of at least six nucleotides was required to both a V gene segment and a J gene segment. Rearrangements were classified as productive when the CDR3 lacked stop codons and remained in frame with V and J, and all other rearrangements were classified as non-productive. CDR3 was defined by IMGT convention, running from the second conserved V-encoded cysteine to the conserved J-encoded phenylalanine. In an earlier analysis of 500 to 650 of the donors, sequences lacking an unambiguous match to a single V gene segment were excluded. In an earlier analysis of some 590 of the donors, a V segment was called functional when productive rearrangements were above 56.7%, and segregating when the standard deviation between donors exceeded 5%. A statistical classification framework was built for diagnosing cytomegalovirus status from the catalog of TCR beta chain sequences. A later analysis assigned V and J genes by comparing TCR nucleotide sequences with IMGT/GENE-DB human TR gene sequences. Using the TCRdist pipeline, a later analysis assigned CDR3 sequences along with most-parsimonious VDJ recombination scenarios. A later analysis defined each TCR beta chain by its CDR3 amino acid sequence plus V-gene family, and excluded reads lacking a unique V-gene family. To address suspected cross-contamination and a sequencing artifact, a later analysis removed 550 to 750 highly shared, low-generation-probability nucleotide sequences. In a later analysis, a clonal expansion index for each public chain was calculated from normalized within-repertoire ranks of inferred template counts. In a later analysis, generation probabilities were computed with a VDJ recombination model fitted to out-of-frame rearrangements, and the resulting probabilities were checked against IGoR. Hypergeometric tests were used in a later analysis to score TCR-TCR, TCR-HLA and TCR-CMV co-occurrence, with a repertoire-size bias correction applied to the TCR pairs. A later analysis estimated false discovery rates by permuting HLA or CMV assignments 20 times. In a later analysis, co-occurring TCRs were grouped using DBSCAN, with TCRdist sequence similarity added in when clustering inside HLA-allele-positive subsets. Repertoires with fewer than 30,000 or more than 120,000 public chains, plus five repertoires with anomalous nucleotide sharing, were excluded from co-occurrence clustering. TCRdb took over this immuneACCESS table, retaining in-frame rearrangements with V and J assigned. Such tables are incomplete; in checked studies, under half of the missing clones stem from an unresolved V gene, and the remainder is unexplained. V and J calls plus clone size are reproduced from that table; the DNA served to infer D and trimming. This sample holds 250,000 or so clones; roughly four fifths were observed only once. The leading ten clones occupy almost 8% of the sample.

The clonotype originates from an older woman in good health and CMV-seropositive. The rearrangement combines TRBV18 with TRBJ1-2; the D gene is possibly TRBD1, with 5 bases matching. Specimen: PBMCs. The DNA is TGTGCCAGCTCACCGGGGCAGAACTATGGCTACACCTTC. Its translation is CASSPGQNYGYTF.